The rows below give T cell receptor beta chains drawn from one sample of a study of T cell responses to AZD1222 COVID-19 vaccine. Clones were read by immunoSEQ multiplex PCR, and TCRdb kept only the in-frame ones, dropping some. The sample records around 120,000 clones, just over 90% being singletons. The sequencing here drew on peripheral blood, taken on day 0 of AZD1222 vaccination. The receptors derive from an adult in good health. Both conserved end residues are part of each CDR3. A D gene is named only where the DNA matches it firmly. Size is stated for part of the rows, as once, few or many counts, or as a class when the clone is expanded.

v_call	d_call	clone_size	j_call	cdr3_nt	cdr3_aa
TRBV28	.	many	TRBJ2-5	TGTGCCAGCCAGGGAACTAACCAAGAGACCCAGTACTTC	CASQGTNQETQYF
TRBV6-5	.	.	TRBJ2-3	TGTGCCAGCAGACACCGACGGACTAGCACAGATACGCAGTATTTT	CASRHRRTSTDTQYF
TRBV6-5	TRBD1	.	TRBJ2-7	TGTGCCAGCAGTTACGCCGGGACAGTGGGGGAGCAGTACTTC	CASSYAGTVGEQYF
TRBV27	.	once	TRBJ1-3	TGTGCCAGCAGTCCCTCTGACTCTAGAACCTCTGGAAACACCATATATTTT	CASSPSDSRTSGNTIYF
TRBV10-3	TRBD1	.	TRBJ1-6	TGTGCCATCAGTCCGGGACAGGGGTCACCCGGCGGTTCACCCCTCCACTTT	CAISPGQGSPGGSPLHF
TRBV11-2	.	.	TRBJ2-6	TGTGCCAGCAGCTTACTAGGGCTAGGGGCCAACGTCCTGACTTTC	CASSLLGLGANVLTF
TRBV28	TRBD2	.	TRBJ2-1	TGTGCCAGCAGTTTAGGTGGGAGCGGGATAAGGGATGAGCAGTTCTTC	CASSLGGSGIRDEQFF
TRBV6-6	TRBD1	.	TRBJ1-2	TGTGCCAGCAGTTACTCGACAGGGGGAACAAACTATGGCTACACCTTC	CASSYSTGGTNYGYTF
TRBV1	.	.	TRBJ1-2	TGCACCAGCTGCCCAGAGGGGAGGGGAGGCTACACCTTC	CTSCPEGRGGYTF
TRBV15	.	.	TRBJ2-1	TGTGCCACCAGCAGAGATAAGGGGTGGGGACACAATGAGCAGTTCTTC	CATSRDKGWGHNEQFF
TRBV3-1/TRBV3-2	TRBD1	.	TRBJ2-7	TGTGCCAGCAGCCAAGGGAGGACAGGGCGGGAGCAGTACTTC	CASSQGRTGREQYF
TRBV19	.	.	TRBJ2-2	TGTGCCAGTACCACGGTAGCTACCGGGGAGCTGTTTTTT	CASTTVATGELFF
TRBV11-1	.	once	TRBJ2-1	TGTGCCAGCAGCTTTAAACAGCTTTACAATGAGCAGTTCTTC	CASSFKQLYNEQFF
TRBV4-3	.	few	TRBJ2-1	TGCGCCAGCAGCCAATATCACTTGGGCGGGGAGCCCAATGAGCAGTTCTTC	CASSQYHLGGEPNEQFF
TRBV10-3	TRBD1	once	TRBJ2-7	TGTGCCATCAGCCGGGACAGGTCCTACGGAGAGCAGTACTTC	CAISRDRSYGEQYF
TRBV28	TRBD1	.	TRBJ2-5	TGTGCCAGCAGTCGACGGACAGGGCATGGCCAAGAGACCCAGTACTTC	CASSRRTGHGQETQYF
TRBV18	TRBD1	.	TRBJ2-5	TGTGCCAGCTCTAATCCGACAGGGGGCGCAGGAGAGACCCAGTACTTC	CASSNPTGGAGETQYF
TRBV5-5	.	few	TRBJ2-3	TGTGCCAGCAGCTTGGGCATGCGGGCCTCCACAGATACGCAGTATTTT	CASSLGMRASTDTQYF
TRBV3-1/TRBV3-2	TRBD2	.	TRBJ2-1	TGTGCCAGTCGGACTAGCGGGGTGGGGCATGAGCAGTTCTTC	CASRTSGVGHEQFF
TRBV5-4	.	.	TRBJ1-1	TGTGCCAGCAGCCTACAGGCAGAAGCTTTCTTT	CASSLQAEAFF
TRBV12-5	TRBD1	.	TRBJ2-1	TGTGCTAGTGGCCAAACAGGGGGCACTCAGAATGAGCAGTTCTTC	CASGQTGGTQNEQFF
TRBV9	.	.	TRBJ2-1	TGTGCCAGCAGCGTAGACCCGGCGGGCTCCTACAATGAGCAGTTCTTC	CASSVDPAGSYNEQFF
TRBV7-3	TRBD2	.	TRBJ2-1	TGTGCCAGCAGCTTATACCCGGGAGGGCCCTACAATGAGCAGTTCTTC	CASSLYPGGPYNEQFF
TRBV15	TRBD1	.	TRBJ2-2	TGTGCCACCAGTACAGGGGGCTCTAGCACCGGGGAGCTGTTTTTT	CATSTGGSSTGELFF
TRBV24-1	TRBD1	once	TRBJ1-1	TGTGCCACCAGTGATCGTCCTGGGACAGGGATGAACACTGAAGCTTTCTTT	CATSDRPGTGMNTEAFF
TRBV27	TRBD1	.	TRBJ1-6	TGTGCCAGCAGTGCAGACAGGGGAATCCTCGGTAATTCACCCCTCCACTTT	CASSADRGILGNSPLHF
TRBV29-1	TRBD2	.	TRBJ2-2	TGCAGCGTTAACCCGGGACTAGGTACCGGGGAGCTGTTTTTT	CSVNPGLGTGELFF
TRBV28	TRBD1	.	TRBJ2-7	TGTGCCAGCAGTACCCGGACAGGGCAGCACGAGCAGTACTTC	CASSTRTGQHEQYF
TRBV24-1	TRBD1	once	TRBJ1-2	TGTGCCACCAGTGATTCTTGGGGGACAGACTATGGCTACACCTTC	CATSDSWGTDYGYTF
TRBV20-1	.	.	TRBJ1-1	TGCAGTGCTAGTTACGCTTCGGCTTTCTTT	CSASYASAFF
TRBV5-6	TRBD1	few	TRBJ1-5	TGTGCCAGCAGCTTGGCGGGGACAGGGGCAAATCAGCCCCAGCATTTT	CASSLAGTGANQPQHF
TRBV24-1	TRBD1	.	TRBJ1-1	TGTGCCACCAGTGCGGGGACAGGGGGCAGTGAAGCTTTCTTT	CATSAGTGGSEAFF
TRBV7-9	.	.	TRBJ2-3	TGTGCCAGCGGGCTATGGTCAAGCACAGATACGCAGTATTTT	CASGLWSSTDTQYF
TRBV19	.	once	TRBJ1-4	TGTGCCAGTAGGCCCGGGGCCTCCGTGGAACTGTTTTTT	CASRPGASVELFF
TRBV15	.	.	TRBJ2-7	TGTGCCACCAGAGGAGCGGGTTATTCCTACGAGCAGTACTTC	CATRGAGYSYEQYF
TRBV19	TRBD1	.	TRBJ2-4	TGTGCCAGTAGTACCCCTCAGACAGGGTACAAAAACATTCAGTACTTC	CASSTPQTGYKNIQYF
TRBV24-1	.	.	TRBJ2-1	TGTGCCACCAGGAGTAGGGGAGATGAGCAGTTCTTC	CATRSRGDEQFF
TRBV28	TRBD1	.	TRBJ2-4	TGTGCCAGCAGTTTCACAGGGGGACTAGCCAAAAACATTCAGTACTTC	CASSFTGGLAKNIQYF
TRBV29-1	TRBD1	.	TRBJ1-1	TGCAGCGCAAGGACAGGATTCGAAGCTTTCTTT	CSARTGFEAFF
TRBV6-5	.	.	TRBJ1-5	TGTGCCAGCAGTTACGGTAGGGGAGTCAATCAGCCCCAGCATTTT	CASSYGRGVNQPQHF
TRBV2	.	.	TRBJ1-5	TGTGCCAGCAGTCGAGATAAAACAGGGAATCAGCCCCAGCATTTT	CASSRDKTGNQPQHF
TRBV28	.	.	TRBJ1-5	TGTGCCAGCAGTTTCGGTAGCAATCAGCCCCAGCATTTT	CASSFGSNQPQHF
TRBV18	.	.	TRBJ2-1	TGTGCCAGCTCACGGGTTGAAAACAATGAGCAGTTCTTC	CASSRVENNEQFF
TRBV28	TRBD1	.	TRBJ1-2	TGTGCCAGCAGTTTATGGGACAGGGGAGCTAACTATGGCTACACCTTC	CASSLWDRGANYGYTF
TRBV11-2	.	once	TRBJ1-2	TGTGCCAGCAGCTTAGATCGGCAAAGGGGCTATGGCTACACCTTC	CASSLDRQRGYGYTF
TRBV5-1	.	.	TRBJ1-3	TGCGCCAGCAGCTTGGGTCAGCCTGGAAACACCATATATTTT	CASSLGQPGNTIYF
TRBV5-1	TRBD1	.	TRBJ2-2	TGCGCCAGCGAATCGCGGACAGGGAACACCGGGGAGCTGTTTTTT	CASESRTGNTGELFF
TRBV19	.	.	TRBJ2-1	TGTGCCAGTAGTCGTGAGGGGGGGACAGGAGGGGATGAGCAGTTCTTC	CASSREGGTGGDEQFF
TRBV5-1	.	.	TRBJ2-1	TGCGCCAGCAGGGGGGCGGATTACAATGAGCAGTTCTTC	CASRGADYNEQFF
TRBV18	.	.	TRBJ2-1	TGTGCCAGCTCAGGGGGGGCCCCTCTTATATCAAATGAGCAGTTCTTC	CASSGGAPLISNEQFF